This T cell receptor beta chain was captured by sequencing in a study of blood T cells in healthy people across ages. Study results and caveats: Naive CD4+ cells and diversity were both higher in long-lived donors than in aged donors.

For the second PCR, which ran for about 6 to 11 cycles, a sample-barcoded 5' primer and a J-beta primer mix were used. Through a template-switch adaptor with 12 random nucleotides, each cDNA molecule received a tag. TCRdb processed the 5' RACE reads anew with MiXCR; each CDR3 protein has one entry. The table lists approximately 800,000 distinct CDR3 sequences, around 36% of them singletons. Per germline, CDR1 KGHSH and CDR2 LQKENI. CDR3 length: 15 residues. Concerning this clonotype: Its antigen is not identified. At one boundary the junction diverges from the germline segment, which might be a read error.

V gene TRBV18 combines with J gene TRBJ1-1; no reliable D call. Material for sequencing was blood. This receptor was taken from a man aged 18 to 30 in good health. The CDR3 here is CAGSPRSRVGTEAFF. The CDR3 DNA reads TGTGCCGGCTCACCACGATCGAGGGTGGGCACTGAAGCTTTCTTT.